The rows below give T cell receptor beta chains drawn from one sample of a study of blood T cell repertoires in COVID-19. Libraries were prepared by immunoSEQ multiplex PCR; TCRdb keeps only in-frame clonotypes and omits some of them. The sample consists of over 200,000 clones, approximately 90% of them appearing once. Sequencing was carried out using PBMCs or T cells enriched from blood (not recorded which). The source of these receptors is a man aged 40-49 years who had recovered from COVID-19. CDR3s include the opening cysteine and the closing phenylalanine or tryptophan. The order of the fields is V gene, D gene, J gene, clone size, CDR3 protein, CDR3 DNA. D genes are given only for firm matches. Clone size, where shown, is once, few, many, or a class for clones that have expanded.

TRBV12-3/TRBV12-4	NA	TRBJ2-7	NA	CASSHHRYEQYF	TGTGCCAGCAGTCACCATAGATACGAGCAGTACTTC
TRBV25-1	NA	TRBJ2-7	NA	CASTRTNSYEQYF	TGTGCCAGCACCCGGACAAACTCCTACGAGCAGTACTTC
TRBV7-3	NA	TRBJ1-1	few	CASSSGLRNTEAFF	TGTGCCAGCAGCTCAGGGTTACGGAACACTGAAGCTTTCTTT
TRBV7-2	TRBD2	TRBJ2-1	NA	CASSVRLANEQFF	TGTGCCAGCAGCGTCCGACTAGCAAATGAGCAGTTCTTC
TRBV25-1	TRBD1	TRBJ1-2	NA	CASSEFQEGQGNYGYTF	TGTGCCAGCAGTGAATTTCAAGAGGGACAGGGAAACTATGGCTACACCTTC
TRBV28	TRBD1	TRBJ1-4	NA	CASGNRGEKLFF	TGTGCCAGCGGTAACAGGGGTGAAAAACTGTTTTTT
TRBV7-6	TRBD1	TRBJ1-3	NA	CASSSGQGAIGGNTIYF	TGTGCCAGCAGCTCCGGACAGGGGGCTATTGGTGGAAACACCATATATTTT
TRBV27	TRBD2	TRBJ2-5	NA	CASSLSGAGGGETQYF	TGTGCCAGCAGTTTATCAGGAGCGGGAGGGGGAGAGACCCAGTACTTC
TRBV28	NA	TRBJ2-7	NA	CASSFQVTYEQYF	TGTGCCAGCAGTTTCCAGGTAACCTACGAGCAGTACTTC
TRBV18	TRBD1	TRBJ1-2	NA	CASSPGGTDALSYGYTF	TGTGCCAGCTCACCAGGGGGGACAGACGCCCTTTCCTATGGCTACACCTTC
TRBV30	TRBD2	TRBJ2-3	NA	CAWGTSGGRDTQYF	TGTGCCTGGGGTACTAGCGGGGGTAGAGATACGCAGTATTTT
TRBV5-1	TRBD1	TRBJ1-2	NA	CASSLMDRAQQAF	TGCGCCAGCAGCTTGATGGACAGGGCCCAGCAAGCCTTC
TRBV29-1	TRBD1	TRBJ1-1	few	CSTRTGGNTEAFF	TGCAGCACAAGGACAGGGGGGAACACTGAAGCTTTCTTT
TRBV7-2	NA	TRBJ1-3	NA	CASSLGSGGNTIYF	TGTGCCAGCAGCTTAGGCTCCGGGGGAAACACCATATATTTT
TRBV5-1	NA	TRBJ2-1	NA	CASSPPTGGLGSYNEQFF	TGCGCCAGCAGCCCCCCCACCGGGGGGCTTGGGTCCTACAATGAGCAGTTCTTC
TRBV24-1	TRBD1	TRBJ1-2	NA	CATPGTGGCGWFGYTF	TGTGCCACCCCCGGGACAGGGGGCTGTGGTTGGTTTGGCTACACCTTC
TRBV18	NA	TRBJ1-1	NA	CASSTSGNTEAFF	TGTGCCAGCTCAACTTCTGGGAACACTGAAGCTTTCTTT
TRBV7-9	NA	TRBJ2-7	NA	CASSLHSYEQYF	TGTGCCAGCAGCTTACACAGCTACGAGCAGTACTTC
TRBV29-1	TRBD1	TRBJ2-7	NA	CSVGTGVDYEQYF	TGCAGCGTCGGGACAGGGGTTGACTACGAGCAGTACTTC
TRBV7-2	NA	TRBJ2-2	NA	CASSARGLGGELFF	TGTGCCAGCAGCGCCAGGGGATTAGGCGGGGAGCTGTTTTTT
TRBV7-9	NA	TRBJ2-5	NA	CASSHQGLDQETQYF	TGTGCCAGCAGCCATCAGGGGTTAGACCAAGAGACCCAGTACTTC
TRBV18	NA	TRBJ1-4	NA	CASSDRDPGGLFF	TGTGCCAGCTCAGACCGGGACCCCGGGGGACTGTTTTTT
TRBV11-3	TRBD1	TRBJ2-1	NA	CASTRDREDNEQFF	TGTGCCAGCACCCGGGACAGGGAAGACAATGAGCAGTTCTTC
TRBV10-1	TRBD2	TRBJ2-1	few	CASSESGGSPYNEQFF	TGCGCCAGCAGTGAAAGCGGGGGGTCCCCGTACAATGAGCAGTTCTTC
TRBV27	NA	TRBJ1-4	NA	CASRGTSTNEKLFF	TGTGCCAGCAGAGGGACTTCAACTAATGAAAAACTGTTTTTT
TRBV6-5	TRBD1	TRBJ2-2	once	CASRRQGLNTGELFF	TGTGCCAGCAGGCGACAGGGATTGAACACCGGGGAGCTGTTTTTT
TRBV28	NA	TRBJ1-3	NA	CASRGIVNTIYF	TGTGCCAGCCGGGGTATTGTAAACACCATATATTTT
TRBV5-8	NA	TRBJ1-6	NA	CASRERGPDSPLHF	TGTGCCAGCAGGGAGCGAGGGCCGGATTCACCCCTCCACTTT
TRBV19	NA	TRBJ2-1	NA	CASSIQSGSGEQFF	TGTGCCAGTAGTATACAGTCCGGGAGTGGTGAGCAGTTCTTC
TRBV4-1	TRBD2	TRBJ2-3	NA	CASSQALAAYVDTQYF	TGCGCCAGCAGCCAGGCCCTAGCGGCTTACGTAGATACGCAGTATTTT
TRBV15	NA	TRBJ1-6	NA	CATSRVRDNSPLHF	TGTGCCACCAGCAGAGTTCGGGATAATTCACCCCTCCACTTT
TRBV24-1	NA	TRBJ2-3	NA	CATSQGTDTQYF	TGTGCCACCAGTCAGGGCACAGATACGCAGTATTTT
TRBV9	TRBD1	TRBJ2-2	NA	CASSTTDRGPNTGELFF	TGTGCCAGCAGCACGACGGACAGGGGCCCGAACACCGGGGAGCTGTTTTTT
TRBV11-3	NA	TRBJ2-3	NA	CASSSTSDTQYF	TGTGCCAGCAGCTCCACAAGTGATACGCAGTATTTT
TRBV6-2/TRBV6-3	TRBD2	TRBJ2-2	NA	CASSPAQTSGSQNTGELFF	TGTGCCAGCAGTCCCGCTCAGACTAGCGGGAGCCAGAACACCGGGGAGCTGTTTTTT
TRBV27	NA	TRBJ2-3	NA	CASSFGGYSGNRYF	TGTGCCAGCAGTTTTGGGGGGTATAGTGGGAACCGGTATTTT
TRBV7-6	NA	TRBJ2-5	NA	CASSLIRQETQYF	TGTGCCAGCAGCTTAATTAGACAAGAGACCCAGTACTTC
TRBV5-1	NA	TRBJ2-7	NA	CASSLGAYEQYF	TGCGCCAGCAGCTTGGGAGCTTACGAGCAGTACTTC
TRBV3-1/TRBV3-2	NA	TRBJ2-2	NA	CASNRYTGELFF	TGTGCCAGCAACAGGTACACCGGGGAGCTGTTTTTT
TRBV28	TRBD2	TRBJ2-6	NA	CASRGLAGLSGANVLTF	TGTGCCAGCAGGGGACTAGCGGGACTTTCTGGGGCCAACGTCCTGACTTTC
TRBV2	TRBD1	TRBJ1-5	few	CASSPTGGRGDQPQHF	TGTGCCAGCAGCCCGACAGGGGGCCGGGGGGATCAGCCCCAGCATTTT
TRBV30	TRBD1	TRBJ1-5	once	CAWSRGGSGPEQPQHF	TGTGCCTGGAGTCGAGGGGGCTCGGGCCCGGAACAGCCCCAGCATTTT
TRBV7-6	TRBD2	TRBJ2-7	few	CASSLATSGSPYEQYF	TGTGCCAGCAGCTTAGCAACTAGCGGGAGCCCCTACGAGCAGTACTTC
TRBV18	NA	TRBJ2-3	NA	CASSLLTGRSTDTQYF	TGTGCCAGCTCACTACTAACAGGGCGGAGCACAGATACGCAGTATTTT
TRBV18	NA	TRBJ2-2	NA	CASSPEQGRTGELFF	TGTGCCAGCTCACCAGAACAGGGACGAACCGGGGAGCTGTTTTTT
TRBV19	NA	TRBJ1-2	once	CASSIAGQNYGYTF	TGTGCCAGTAGTATAGCAGGGCAGAACTATGGCTACACCTTC
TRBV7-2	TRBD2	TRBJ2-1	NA	CASSLVPGLAGSNEQFF	TGTGCCAGCAGCTTAGTACCGGGACTAGCGGGTTCCAATGAGCAGTTCTTC
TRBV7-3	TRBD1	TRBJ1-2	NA	CASSAGTGGDVSGYTF	TGTGCCAGCAGCGCCGGGACAGGGGGCGATGTTAGTGGCTACACCTTC
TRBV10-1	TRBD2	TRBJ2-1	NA	CATEIAGGPLSEQFF	TGCGCCACTGAAATAGCGGGAGGGCCTTTGAGTGAGCAGTTCTTC
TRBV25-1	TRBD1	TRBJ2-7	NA	CASRTGNYEQYF	TGTGCCAGCAGGACAGGGAACTACGAGCAGTACTTC
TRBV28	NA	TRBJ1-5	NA	CASSFSGFLDQPQHF	TGTGCCAGCAGTTTTTCAGGGTTTTTAGATCAGCCCCAGCATTTT
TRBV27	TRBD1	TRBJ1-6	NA	CASSFGTVHNSPLHF	TGTGCCAGCAGTTTTGGGACAGTACATAATTCACCCCTCCACTTT
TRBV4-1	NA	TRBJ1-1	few	CASSQVTGSNTEAFF	TGCGCCAGCAGCCAAGTAACAGGGTCGAACACTGAAGCTTTCTTT
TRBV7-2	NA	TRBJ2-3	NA	CASSLVGPRAGDTQYF	TGTGCCAGCAGCTTAGTGGGCCCCCGGGCGGGAGATACGCAGTATTTT